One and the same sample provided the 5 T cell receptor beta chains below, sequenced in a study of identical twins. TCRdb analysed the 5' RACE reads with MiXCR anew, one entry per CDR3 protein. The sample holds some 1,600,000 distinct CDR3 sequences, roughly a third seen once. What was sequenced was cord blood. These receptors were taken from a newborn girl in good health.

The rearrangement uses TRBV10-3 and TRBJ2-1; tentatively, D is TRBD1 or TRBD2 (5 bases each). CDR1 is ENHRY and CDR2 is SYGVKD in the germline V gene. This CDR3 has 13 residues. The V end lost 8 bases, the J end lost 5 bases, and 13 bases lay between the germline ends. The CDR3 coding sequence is TGTGCCATCCACGGGACCCATAACAATGAGCAGTTCTTC. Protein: CAIHGTHNNEQFF.

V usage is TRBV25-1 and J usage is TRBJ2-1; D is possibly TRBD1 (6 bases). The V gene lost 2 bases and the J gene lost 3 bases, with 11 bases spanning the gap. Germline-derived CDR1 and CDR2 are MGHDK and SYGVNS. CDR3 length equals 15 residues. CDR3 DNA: TGTGCCAGCAGTGAAGGGGGCGGAAACTACAATGAGCAGTTCTTC. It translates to CASSEGGGNYNEQFF.

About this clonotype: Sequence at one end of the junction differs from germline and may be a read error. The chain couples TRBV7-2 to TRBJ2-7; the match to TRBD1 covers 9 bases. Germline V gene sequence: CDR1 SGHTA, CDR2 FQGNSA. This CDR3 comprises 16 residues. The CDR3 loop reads CASSLRSGQGGYERYF. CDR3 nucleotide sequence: TGTGCCAGCAGCTTACGATCGGGACAGGGAGGCTACGAGCGGTACTTC.

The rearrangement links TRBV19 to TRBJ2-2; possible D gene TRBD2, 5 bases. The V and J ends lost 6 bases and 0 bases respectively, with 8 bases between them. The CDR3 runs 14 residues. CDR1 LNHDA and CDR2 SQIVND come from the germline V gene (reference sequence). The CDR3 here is CASRLLANTGELFF. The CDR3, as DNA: TGTGCCAGTAGACTACTAGCGAACACCGGGGAGCTGTTTTTT. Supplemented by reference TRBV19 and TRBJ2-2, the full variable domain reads DGGITQSPKYLFRKEGQNVTLSCEQNLNHDAMYWYRQDPGQGLRLIYYSQIVNDFQKGDIAEGYSVSREKKESFPLTVTSAQKNPTAFYLCASRLLANTGELFFGEGSRLTVL.

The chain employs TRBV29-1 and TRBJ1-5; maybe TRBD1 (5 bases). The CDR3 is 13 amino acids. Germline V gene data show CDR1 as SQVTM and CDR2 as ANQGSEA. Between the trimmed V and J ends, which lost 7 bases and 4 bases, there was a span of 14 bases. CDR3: CSALRVENQPQHF. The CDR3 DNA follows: TGCAGCGCACTCAGGGTTGAGAATCAGCCCCAGCATTTT.